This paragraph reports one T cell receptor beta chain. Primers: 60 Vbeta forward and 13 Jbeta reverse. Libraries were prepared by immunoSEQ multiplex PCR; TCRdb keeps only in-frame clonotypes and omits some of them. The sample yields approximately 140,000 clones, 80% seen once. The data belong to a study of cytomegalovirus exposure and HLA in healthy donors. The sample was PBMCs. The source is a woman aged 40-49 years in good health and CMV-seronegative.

This CDR3 is CASSPGGAGQPQHF. The CDR3 DNA reads as TGTGCCAGCTCACCCGGAGGGGCAGGCCAGCCCCAGCATTTT. This rearrangement joins TRBV18 to TRBJ1-5, with a weak D call TRBD1 (5 bases). The germline V gene has CDR1 KGHSH and CDR2 LQKENI. V was pared by 3 bases and J by 7 bases, with 13 bases between. CDR3 length equals 14 residues.